The 16 T cell receptor beta chains below come from one sample, sequenced in a study of T cell responses to AZD1222 COVID-19 vaccine. Libraries were prepared by immunoSEQ multiplex PCR; TCRdb keeps only in-frame clonotypes and omits some of them. The data show tens of thousands of clones, approximately 85% seen once. The sequences come from peripheral blood, collected on day 0 of AZD1222 vaccination. The receptor set was obtained from an adult in good health.

The chain recombines TRBV10-3 with TRBJ2-7; 10 bases line up with TRBD1. There are 15 residues in the CDR3. V gave up 0 bases and J gave up 3 bases; unmatched junction bases: 2. The germline V gene encodes CDR1 ENHRY and CDR2 SYGVKD. The CDR3 spells CAISESGQGVYEQYF. In DNA, the CDR3 is TGTGCCATCAGTGAGTCCGGACAGGGGGTCTACGAGCAGTACTTC.

V gene TRBV1 combines with J gene TRBJ2-7; TRBD2 is taken as the D call from the table, unchecked against the DNA. TRBV1 is recorded as a pseudogene. The CDR3 spans 16 residues. The CDR3 DNA reads as TGCACCAGCAGCCAACCCAGCGGGGGCCTTTCCTACGAGCAGTACTTC. This encodes CTSSQPSGGLSYEQYF.

The gene calls are TRBV28 and TRBJ1-2; TRBD1 is a possible D gene (6 bases). Germline V gene lookup returns CDR1 MDHEN and CDR2 SYDVKM. V shed 7 bases and J shed 8 bases, with 17 bases lying between them. The CDR3 totals 13 residues. CDR3 loop: CASTPYSRGGYTF. CDR3 in DNA: TGTGCCAGCACCCCCTACTCTAGGGGGGGCTACACCTTC.

The J gene is TRBJ1-2, the V gene TRBV19; D not resolved. Germline CDR1 and CDR2: LNHDA and SQIVND (reference sequence). V lost 3 bases and J 8 bases, leaving 22 bases between the germline ends. The CDR3 is 16 residues long. The CDR3 DNA sequence: TGTGCCAGTAGTATTGGTCCGGCAGGCCTAGAGGGAGGCTACACCTTC. This translates into CASSIGPAGLEGGYTF.

The genes are TRBV9 and TRBJ2-1; possibly TRBD1 for D (6 bases). The length of the CDR3 is 17 residues. Trimming pared 4 bases from V and 5 bases from J, leaving 22 bases between. The germline V gene has CDR1 SGDLS and CDR2 YYNGEE. In DNA form, the CDR3 reads TGTGCCAGCAGCCCCGCGGGTAGCCAGGGGCCCCACAATGAGCAGTTCTTC. Residues: CASSPAGSQGPHNEQFF.

V usage is TRBV5-4 and J usage is TRBJ1-2; 9 bases fit TRBD1. Germline assignment: CDR1 SGHNT and CDR2 YYREEE (reference sequence). With V trimmed by 0 bases and J by 4 bases, 4 bases remained unmatched. This CDR3 region has 15 residues. CDR3: CASSLAGQGVYGYTF. CDR3 coding DNA: TGTGCCAGCAGCTTGGCGGGACAGGGCGTCTATGGCTACACCTTC.

The chain links TRBV10-1 to TRBJ1-2; D gene unclear. V gave up 2 bases and J gave up 3 bases, with 7 bases separating them. The length of the CDR3 is 13 residues. In germline, CDR1 is WNHNN, CDR2 SYGVQD (reference sequence). CDR3 loop: CASSERRYYGYTF. For the CDR3, the DNA is TGCGCCAGCAGTGAGAGGCGGTACTATGGCTACACCTTC.

V usage is TRBV9 and J usage is TRBJ2-2, with TRBD2 matching over 13 bases. CDR1 and CDR2 (germline): SGDLS, YYNGEE. The V gene end was trimmed by 0 bases and the J gene end by 3 bases; junction bases not matched to a gene: 2. The CDR3 runs 17 residues. The CDR3 loop is CASSVGLAGGYTGELFF. CDR3 nucleotides: TGTGCCAGCAGCGTAGGACTAGCGGGGGGCTACACCGGGGAGCTGTTTTTT. The whole variable domain, filled in from reference TRBV9 and TRBJ2-2, reads DSGVTQTPKHLITATGQRVTLRCSPRSGDLSVYWYQQSLDQGLQFLIQYYNGEERAKGNILERFSAQQFPDLHSELNLSSLELGDSALYFCASSVGLAGGYTGELFFGEGSRLTVL.

This clone was counted only a few times. This chain links TRBV3-1 (or the pseudogene TRBV3-2) with TRBJ2-7, with 13 bases that match TRBD2. The germline CDR1 and CDR2 sequences are LGHDT and YNNKEL (reference sequence). The trim removed 4 bases at V and 3 bases at J, leaving 6 bases unmatched. This CDR3 is built from 16 residues. CDR3 DNA: TGTGCCAGCAGCCGAGCGGGACTAGCGGGGCTCTACGAGCAGTACTTC. This codes for CASSRAGLAGLYEQYF.

The gene calls are TRBV3-1 (or the pseudogene TRBV3-2) and TRBJ1-1; D is unclear. The CDR3 runs 16 residues. Germline V gene sequence: CDR1 LGHDT, CDR2 YNNKEL (reference sequence). Trimming took 0 bases from V and 0 from J, leaving 11 bases between them. CDR3 residues: CASSQDRNRVNTEAFF. The CDR3 nucleotides read TGTGCCAGCAGCCAAGACCGGAACAGAGTGAACACTGAAGCTTTCTTT.

The chain couples TRBV29-1 to TRBJ2-7, with a weak D call TRBD1 (6 bases). The length of the CDR3 is 12 residues. V dropped 1 base and J dropped 5 bases, with 9 bases sitting between them. The germline gives CDR1 SQVTM, CDR2 ANQGSEA. The CDR3 loop reads CSVEGAGDEQYF. DNA for the CDR3: TGCAGCGTTGAAGGGGCAGGGGACGAGCAGTACTTC.

This clone appeared once. This sequence joins TRBV3-1 (or the pseudogene TRBV3-2) and TRBJ1-4; D call uncertain. Per the germline V gene, CDR1 is LGHDT and CDR2 is YNNKEL (reference sequence). V lost 1 base to trimming and J lost 0 bases, with 9 bases between them. The CDR3 has 16 amino acids. This chain's CDR3 is CASSQGLWPTNEKLFF. Here the CDR3 DNA reads TGTGCCAGCAGCCAAGGACTCTGGCCAACTAATGAAAAACTGTTTTTT.

V usage is TRBV19 and J usage is TRBJ1-5, with a possible D match to TRBD1 (5 bases). Looked up from germline, CDR1 is LNHDA and CDR2 is SQIVND (reference sequence). The ends were cut back, 4 bases at V and 0 bases at J, with 13 bases in the middle. The CDR3 extends over 16 amino acids. CDR3 sequence (DNA): TGTGCCAGTAGTAGGGACGGCCGTTATAGCAATCAGCCCCAGCATTTT. Its translation: CASSRDGRYSNQPQHF.

The CDR3 sequence: CASSLEDRLYEQYF. The CDR3 nucleotides are TGTGCCAGCAGCTTAGAGGACAGGCTGTACGAGCAGTACTTC. The chain combines TRBV11-2 with TRBJ2-7; the match to TRBD1 covers 7 bases. After removal of 0 bases from V and 4 bases from J, the junction contained 3 bases not matched to a gene. This CDR3 comprises 14 residues. The V gene's germline CDR1 is SGHAT and CDR2 FQNNGV.

The rearrangement links TRBV19 to TRBJ2-7; either TRBD1 or TRBD2 may fit D (6 bases each). Germline V CDR1 and CDR2: LNHDA, SQIVND (reference sequence). Deletions cut 3 bases from V and 2 bases from J, with 14 bases between. This CDR3 has 15 residues. CDR3 DNA sequence: TGTGCCAGTAGTATCGAGGGGGGACGGACCTACGAGCAGTACTTC. This codes for CASSIEGGRTYEQYF.

The chain recombines TRBV4-3 with TRBJ1-2; D gene uncertain. CDR3 length: 15 amino acids. Trimming shortened V by 0 bases and J by 4 bases, and 12 bases separated the two germline ends. CDR1 is LGHNA, CDR2 YSLEER, per germline. CDR3 coding DNA: TGCGCCAGCAGCCAAGAAGGAGGCCAGGCCTATGGCTACACCTTC. Translation gives CASSQEGGQAYGYTF.